The 3 T cell receptor beta chains below were found in one sample sequenced in a study of blood T cell repertoires in COVID-19. TCRdb's copy holds only in-frame clones and misses some; the assay was immunoSEQ multiplex PCR. The sample consists of 25,000 or so clones, roughly 85% of them appearing once. Sequenced input: peripheral blood. The receptors shown here come from a woman aged 45-65 years with active COVID-19.

J is TRBJ2-6 and V is TRBV14, with a weak D call TRBD1 (5 bases). Germline V gene lookup returns CDR1 SGHDN and CDR2 FVKESK. This CDR3 comprises 16 residues. V lost 4 bases, J lost 0 bases, and 10 bases lay in between. Written as DNA, the CDR3 is TGTGCCAGCAGCCGACAGACGTCCTCTGGGGCCAACGTCCTGACTTTC. Its protein is CASSRQTSSGANVLTF.

The rearrangement joins TRBV13 to TRBJ2-7; D is possibly TRBD1 (5 bases). The CDR3 is made up of 12 amino acids. In germline, CDR1 is PRHDT, CDR2 FYEKMQ (reference sequence). V was cut by 5 bases and J by 6 bases, with 11 bases left in between. In DNA, the CDR3 is TGTGCCAGCAGCCACACCAGGGCCGAGCAGTACTTC. Translation: CASSHTRAEQYF.

This clone was detected only a few times. The chain combines TRBV6-2 or TRBV6-3 with TRBJ1-2, with TRBD1 identical over 8 bases. V lost 4 bases to trimming and J lost 4 bases; unmatched junction nucleotides: 5. The length of the CDR3 is 14 residues. CDR1 and CDR2 from the germline V gene are MNHEY and SVGEGT. The CDR3 reads CASSFRGPIYGYTF. In DNA, the CDR3 is TGTGCCAGCAGTTTCAGGGGGCCGATCTATGGCTACACCTTC.